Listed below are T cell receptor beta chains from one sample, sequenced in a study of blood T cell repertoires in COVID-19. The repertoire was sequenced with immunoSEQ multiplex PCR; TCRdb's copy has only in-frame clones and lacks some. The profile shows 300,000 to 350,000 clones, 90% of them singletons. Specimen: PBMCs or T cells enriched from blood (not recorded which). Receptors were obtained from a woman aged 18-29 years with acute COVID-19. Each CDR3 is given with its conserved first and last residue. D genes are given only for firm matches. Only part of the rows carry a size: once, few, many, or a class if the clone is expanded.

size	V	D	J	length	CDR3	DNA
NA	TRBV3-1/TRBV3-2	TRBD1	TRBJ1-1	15	CASSQGTGMSTEAFF	TGTGCCAGCAGCCAAGGGACAGGGATGAGTACTGAAGCTTTCTTT
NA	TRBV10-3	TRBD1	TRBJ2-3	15	CAISAGQPSTDTQYF	TGTGCCATCAGTGCGGGACAGCCTAGCACAGATACGCAGTATTTT
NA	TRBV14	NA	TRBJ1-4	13	CASSQLSREKLFF	TGTGCCAGCAGCCAATTGAGTCGGGAAAAACTGTTTTTT
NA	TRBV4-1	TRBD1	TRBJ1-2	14	CASSQDTGGYGYTF	TGCGCCAGCAGCCAAGACACAGGGGGCTATGGCTACACCTTC
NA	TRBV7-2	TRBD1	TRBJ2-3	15	CASSLVVRQGDTQYF	TGTGCCAGCAGCTTAGTGGTTAGACAGGGTGATACGCAGTATTTT
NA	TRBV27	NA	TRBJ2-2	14	CASSSQINTGELFF	TGTGCCAGCAGTTCCCAAATCAACACCGGGGAGCTGTTTTTT
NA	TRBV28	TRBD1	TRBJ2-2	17	CASSLRVGRGLTGELFF	TGTGCCAGCAGTTTAAGGGTGGGCAGGGGGCTTACCGGGGAGCTGTTTTTT
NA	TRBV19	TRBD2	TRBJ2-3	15	CASSERGSSTDTQYF	TGTGCCAGTAGCGAGCGGGGATCTAGCACAGATACGCAGTATTTT
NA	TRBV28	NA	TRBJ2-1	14	CASSFRKGGNEQFF	TGTGCCAGCAGTTTTAGGAAAGGCGGCAATGAGCAGTTCTTC
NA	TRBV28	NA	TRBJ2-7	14	CASSASGWAYEQYF	TGTGCCAGCAGTGCGTCAGGGTGGGCCTACGAGCAGTACTTC
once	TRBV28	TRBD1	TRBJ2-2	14	CASSLGQVTGELFF	TGTGCCAGCAGTCTTGGACAGGTCACCGGGGAGCTGTTTTTT
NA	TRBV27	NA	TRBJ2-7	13	CASSLQVSYEQYF	TGTGCCAGCAGCCTACAGGTATCCTACGAGCAGTACTTC
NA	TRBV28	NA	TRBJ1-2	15	CASSLPPAGRYGYTF	TGTGCCAGCAGTTTACCCCCGGCAGGCCGTTATGGCTACACCTTC
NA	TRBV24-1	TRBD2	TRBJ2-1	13	CATSAGGYNEQFF	TGTGCCACCAGTGCGGGGGGCTACAATGAGCAGTTCTTC
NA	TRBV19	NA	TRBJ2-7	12	CASSIGTYEQYF	TGTGCCAGTAGTATCGGGACCTACGAGCAGTACTTC
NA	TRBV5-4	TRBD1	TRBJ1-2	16	CASSLGGQQGDYGYTF	TGTGCCAGCAGCTTGGGGGGGCAACAGGGGGACTATGGCTACACCTTC
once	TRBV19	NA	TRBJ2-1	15	CASSTTSNAYNEQFF	TGTGCCAGTAGTACGACATCTAACGCCTACAATGAGCAGTTCTTC
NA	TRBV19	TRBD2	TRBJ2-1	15	CASSIAAGAYNEQFF	TGTGCCAGTAGTATAGCGGCGGGAGCCTACAATGAGCAGTTCTTC
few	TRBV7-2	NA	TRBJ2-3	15	CASSEMMQGMDTQYF	TGTGCCAGCAGCGAGATGATGCAGGGGATGGATACGCAGTATTTT
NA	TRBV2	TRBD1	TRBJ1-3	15	CASSVGQAPWDTIYF	TGTGCCAGCAGCGTCGGACAGGCTCCTTGGGACACCATATATTTT
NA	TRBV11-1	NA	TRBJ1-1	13	CASSLEAGTEAFF	TGTGCCAGCAGCTTAGAGGCGGGCACTGAAGCTTTCTTT
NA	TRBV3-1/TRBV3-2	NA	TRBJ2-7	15	CASSQDRSGFYEQYF	TGTGCCAGCAGCCAAGATCGCTCAGGGTTCTACGAGCAGTACTTC
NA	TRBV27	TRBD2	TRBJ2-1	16	CASSLSGGSSYNEQFF	TGTGCCAGCAGTTTATCTGGCGGGAGCTCCTACAATGAGCAGTTCTTC
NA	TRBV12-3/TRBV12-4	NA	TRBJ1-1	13	CASSFDRDTEAFF	TGTGCCAGCAGTTTTGATCGGGACACTGAAGCTTTCTTT
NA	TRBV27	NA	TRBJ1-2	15	CASSLVGRDNYGYTF	TGTGCCAGCAGCCTAGTGGGGCGAGATAACTATGGCTACACCTTC
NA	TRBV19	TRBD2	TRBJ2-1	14	CASSSSGRDNEQFF	TGTGCCAGTAGTTCTAGCGGGAGGGACAATGAGCAGTTCTTC
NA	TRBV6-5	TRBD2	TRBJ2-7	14	CASGTSGLAYEQYF	TGTGCCAGCGGCACTAGCGGTCTAGCCTACGAGCAGTACTTC
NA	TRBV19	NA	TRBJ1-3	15	CASSISRGSGNTIYF	TGTGCCAGTAGTATCTCCAGGGGCTCTGGAAACACCATATATTTT
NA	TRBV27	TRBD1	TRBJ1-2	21	CASSFLPHRQGVEDRHYGYTF	TGTGCCAGCAGTTTCCTACCCCATAGACAGGGTGTAGAGGATAGGCACTATGGCTACACCTTC
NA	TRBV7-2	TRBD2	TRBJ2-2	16	CASSLGGSMRTGELFF	TGTGCCAGCAGCTTAGGCGGGAGTATGCGGACCGGGGAGCTGTTTTTT
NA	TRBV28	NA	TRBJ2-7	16	CASSFVWPERRYEQYF	TGTGCCAGCAGTTTTGTGTGGCCGGAGAGGCGCTACGAGCAGTACTTC
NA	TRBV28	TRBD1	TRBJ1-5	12	CASSLRGGARHF	TGTGCCAGCAGTTTAAGAGGGGGCGCCCGGCATTTT
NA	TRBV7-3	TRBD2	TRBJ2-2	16	CASSLGLAGRTGELFF	TGTGCCAGCAGCTTAGGGCTAGCGGGACGCACCGGGGAGCTGTTTTTT
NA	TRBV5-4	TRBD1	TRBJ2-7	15	CASSEAGTGHYEQYF	TGTGCCAGCAGCGAAGCCGGGACAGGGCACTACGAGCAGTACTTC
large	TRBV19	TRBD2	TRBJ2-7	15	CASSLSGGRIHEQYF	TGTGCCAGTAGCTTATCAGGCGGGAGAATCCACGAGCAGTACTTC
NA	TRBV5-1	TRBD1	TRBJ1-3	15	CASSLTGEGGNTIYF	TGCGCCAGCAGCTTGACAGGGGAAGGCGGAAACACCATATATTTT
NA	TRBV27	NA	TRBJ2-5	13	CASSFGSIGTQYF	TGTGCCAGCAGTTTCGGTTCCATTGGGACCCAGTACTTC
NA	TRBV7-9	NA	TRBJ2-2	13	CASSLSRGGELFF	TGTGCCAGCAGCTTGAGTAGGGGCGGGGAGCTGTTTTTT
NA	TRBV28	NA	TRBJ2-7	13	CASSLLRYYEQYF	TGTGCCAGCAGTTTGCTGCGCTACTACGAGCAGTACTTC
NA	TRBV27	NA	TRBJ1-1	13	CASKDTLNTEAFF	TGTGCCAGCAAGGACACCCTAAACACTGAAGCTTTCTTT
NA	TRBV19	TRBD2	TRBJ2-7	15	CASSTTLAGADEQYF	TGTGCCAGTAGTACAACCCTAGCGGGAGCGGACGAGCAGTACTTC
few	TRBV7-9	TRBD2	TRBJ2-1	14	CASRLAGGGDEQFF	TGTGCCAGCAGGTTAGCGGGAGGAGGGGATGAGCAGTTCTTC
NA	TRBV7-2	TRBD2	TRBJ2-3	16	CASSDYASGRIDTQYF	TGTGCCAGCAGCGACTACGCTAGCGGGAGAATAGATACGCAGTATTTT
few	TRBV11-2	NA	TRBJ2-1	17	CASSLEYVAEAYNEQFF	TGTGCCAGCAGCTTAGAGTATGTAGCGGAGGCCTACAATGAGCAGTTCTTC
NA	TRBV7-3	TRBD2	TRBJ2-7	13	CASSSGGGYEQYF	TGTGCCAGCAGCTCTGGCGGGGGCTACGAGCAGTACTTC
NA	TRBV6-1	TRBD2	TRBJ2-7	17	CASSEGEGLAGGWEQYF	TGTGCCAGCAGTGAAGGAGAAGGACTAGCGGGAGGATGGGAGCAGTACTTC
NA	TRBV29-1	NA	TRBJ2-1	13	CSAKIPSYNEQFF	TGCAGCGCCAAAATCCCCTCCTACAATGAGCAGTTCTTC
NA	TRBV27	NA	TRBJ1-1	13	CASSHRVSTEAFF	TGTGCCAGCAGTCACAGGGTATCCACTGAAGCTTTCTTT
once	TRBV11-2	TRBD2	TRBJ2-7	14	CASSPRTSVYEQYF	TGTGCCAGCAGCCCACGGACTAGCGTCTACGAGCAGTACTTC
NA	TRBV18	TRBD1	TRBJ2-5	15	CASSPQRTGQETQYF	TGTGCCAGCTCACCACAAAGGACAGGGCAAGAGACCCAGTACTTC
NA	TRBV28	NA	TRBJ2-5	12	CASSSGQETQYF	TGTGCCAGCAGTTCCGGCCAAGAGACCCAGTACTTC